The 32 T cell receptor beta chains given below trace back to one sample, sequenced in a study of T cells in Graves' hyperthyroidism and ophthalmopathy. There were TCR beta CDR3 regions amplified from RNA transcripts. The primer set for the first-round RT-PCR of the TCR CDR3 was HTBI. A single record per CDR3 protein comes from TCRdb applying MiXCR to the multiplex PCR reads. The sample has hundreds of thousands of distinct CDR3 sequences; approximately 14% are singletons. Sequenced: blood. The receptors stem from a woman aged 18 to 35 with Graves' hyperthyroidism.

The chain carries TRBV18 and TRBJ2-1, with unresolved D. This CDR3 is built from 15 residues. Germline CDR1 is KGHSH and CDR2 is LQKENI. V was trimmed by 0 bases and J by 3 bases, leaving 9 bases between them. CDR3: CASSPPSRSYNEQFF. The CDR3 nucleotides are TGTGCCAGCTCACCACCTAGCAGAAGCTACAATGAGCAGTTCTTC.

This clonotype has at least ten counts. This sequence joins TRBV3-1 and TRBJ2-4, with a tentative D call TRBD1 (6 bases). The CDR3 runs to 12 residues. Germline lookup yields CDR1 LGHDT and CDR2 YNNKEL (reference sequence). V was shortened by 6 bases and J by 7 bases, with 10 bases between the two germline ends. CDR3 region: CASSLTGNIQYF. Written as DNA, the CDR3 is TGTGCCAGCAGTCTCACAGGGAACATTCAGTACTTC. Combining the CDR3 with reference TRBV3-1 and TRBJ2-4 gives the whole variable domain DTAVSQTPKYLVTQMGNDKSIKCEQNLGHDTMYWYKQDSKKFLKIMFSYNNKELIINETVPNRFSPKSPDKAHLNLHINSLELGDSAVYFCASSLTGNIQYFGAGTRLSVL.

The chain couples TRBV3-1 to TRBJ1-2; no clear D. The ends were cut back, 5 bases at V and 14 bases at J, with 18 bases in the middle. The CDR3 loop spans 12 amino acids. CDR1 is LGHDT and CDR2 is YNNKEL in the germline V gene (reference sequence). CDR3 protein: CASSVVGVLPTF. The CDR3, as DNA: TGTGCCAGCAGCGTAGTCGGTGTGCTCCCGACCTTC.

Ten or more counts support this clonotype. The V and J genes are TRBV7-9 and TRBJ2-1, with D perhaps TRBD2 (6 bases). Germline V gene data show CDR1 as SEHNR and CDR2 as FQNEAQ (reference sequence). The CDR3 runs 17 residues. Between the trimmed V and J ends, which lost 1 base and 10 bases, there was a span of 23 bases. CDR3 DNA: TGTGCCAGCAGCTTAGAGGCTTGGGGGGAGCCCCATTGGGAGCAGTTCTTC. Amino acid sequence: CASSLEAWGEPHWEQFF. Filled out from reference TRBV7-9 and TRBJ2-1, the complete variable domain reads DTGVSQNPRHKITKRGQNVTFRCDPISEHNRLYWYRQTLGQGPEFLTYFQNEAQLEKSRLLSDRFSAERPKGSFSTLEIQRTEQGDSAMYLCASSLEAWGEPHWEQFFGPGTRLTVL.

The rearrangement uses TRBV2 and TRBJ1-5; possibly TRBD1 for D (6 bases). This CDR3 has 15 amino acids. Trimming removed 4 bases from V and 2 bases from J, with 12 bases in between. Germline V lookup: CDR1 SNHLY, CDR2 FYNNEI. The CDR3 protein is CASSGGHGRNQPQHF. The CDR3 nucleotides are TGTGCCAGCAGTGGGGGACATGGGCGCAATCAGCCCCAGCATTTT.

This clonotype was detected only a few times. Just one base apart from a much larger clone, this may be a read error. The chain carries TRBV7-3 and TRBJ2-1; D may be TRBD1 or TRBD2 (5 bases each). The germline CDR1 and CDR2 sequences are SGHTA and FQGTGA. The CDR3 sequence is 15 residues long. The CDR3 here is CANSSRGYGDNEQFF. DNA for the CDR3: TGTGCCAACAGCTCTAGGGGTTACGGGGACAATGAGCAGTTCTTC.

This clonotype showed up just a few times. CDR3: CASSLAMYSNQPQHF. In DNA, the CDR3 is TGTGCCAGTAGTTTGGCAATGTATAGCAATCAGCCCCAGCATTTT. The chain has TRBV19 and TRBJ1-5; unclear D gene. In germline, CDR1 is LNHDA, CDR2 SQIVND (reference sequence). V lost 5 bases and J 0 bases, leaving 11 bases between the germline ends. The CDR3 has 15 amino acids. Complete variable domain (other parts from reference TRBV19 and TRBJ1-5): DGGITQSPKYLFRKEGQNVTLSCEQNLNHDAMYWYRQDPGQGLRLIYYSQIVNDFQKGDIAEGYSVSREKKESFPLTVTSAQKNPTAFYLCASSLAMYSNQPQHFGDGTRLSIL.

The table lists this clonotype with a few counts. The chain employs TRBV5-1 and TRBJ1-4; D is undetermined. V lost 4 bases and J lost 0, with 4 bases in between. The CDR3 covers 13 residues. CDR1 is SGHRS, CDR2 YFSETQ, per germline. CDR3 nucleotide sequence: TGCGCCAGCAGCGGTGCAACTAATGAAAAACTGTTTTTT. This translates into CASSGATNEKLFF. Full variable domain (remainder filled in from reference TRBV5-1 and TRBJ1-4): KAGVTQTPRYLIKTRGQQVTLSCSPISGHRSVSWYQQTPGQGLQFLFEYFSETQRNKGNFPGRFSGRQFSNSRSEMNVSTLELGDSALYLCASSGATNEKLFFGSGTQLSVL.

This clonotype was seen more than once but under ten times. V is TRBV29-1 and J is TRBJ2-2, with D possibly TRBD2 on 6 matching bases. The ends were cut back, 6 bases at V and 2 bases at J, with 10 bases in the middle. Per the germline V gene, CDR1 is SQVTM and CDR2 is ANQGSEA. The CDR3 has 13 amino acids. The CDR3 spells CSVEGLNTGELFF. The CDR3 DNA is TGCAGCGTGGAGGGTCTTAACACCGGGGAGCTGTTTTTT.

CDR3 residues: CASSPGTGGPDTQYF. CDR3 sequence (DNA): TGTGCCAGCAGCCCCGGGACAGGGGGCCCAGATACGCAGTATTTT. This rearrangement joins TRBV4-2 to TRBJ2-3; TRBD1 matches at 12 bases. Germline-derived CDR1 and CDR2 are LGHNA and YNFKEQ. The V gene end was trimmed by 4 bases and the J gene end by 4 bases; junction bases not matched to a gene: 3. This CDR3 is built from 15 residues.

This clonotype was seen many times. The chain is built from TRBV12-3 or TRBV12-4 and TRBJ2-2; 8 nucleotides agree with TRBD1. The CDR3 contains 19 residues. J gave up 5 bases and V 2 bases, and 16 bases lay outside the gene matches. Written as DNA, the CDR3 is TGTGCCAGCAGTTTAAATGTTCTCGGACAGGGTAAATTTACCGGGGAGCTGTTTTTT. Protein: CASSLNVLGQGKFTGELFF.

Ten or more counts support this clonotype. The J gene is TRBJ2-7, the V gene TRBV7-2; D gene uncertain. With 1 base removed from V and 3 bases from J, the gap between germline ends came to 13 bases. This CDR3 is built from 15 residues. CDR1 SGHTA and CDR2 FQGNSA come from the germline V gene. The chain's CDR3 is CASSLGAHENYEQYF. CDR3 nucleotide sequence: TGTGCCAGCAGCTTAGGGGCCCATGAAAACTACGAGCAGTACTTC.

The CDR3 region has the DNA TGTGCCAGCAGGACGGGACGGAAGAGCACACCCCTCCACTTT. It specifies CASRTGRKSTPLHF. V and J are TRBV5-6 and TRBJ1-6; D is perhaps TRBD1 (5 bases). Germline lookup yields CDR1 SGHDT and CDR2 YYEEEE. The CDR3 spans 14 residues. V was trimmed by 5 bases and J by 11 bases, leaving 17 bases between them.

This clonotype was recorded at least ten times. The chain couples TRBV7-3 to TRBJ2-3; 7 nucleotides match TRBD2. The CDR3 covers 16 residues. The germline V gene encodes CDR1 SGHTA and CDR2 FQGTGA. The J segment lost 4 bases and the V segment lost 2 bases, leaving 9 bases of the junction unmatched. The CDR3 protein is CASSLDAAGEPDTQYF. The CDR3 DNA sequence: TGTGCCAGCAGCTTAGACGCGGCGGGAGAGCCAGATACGCAGTATTTT.

As to this clonotype: Lacking the conserved final phenylalanine or tryptophan, this CDR3 likely reflects a read error. The chain has TRBV20-1 and TRBJ2-5, with unresolved D. The CDR3 spans 14 residues. Germline loops: CDR1 DFQATT, CDR2 SNEGSKA (reference sequence). V was shortened by 6 bases and J by 2 bases, with 16 bases between the two germline ends. CDR3 nucleotide sequence: TGCAGTGCCAGGAAGGTCAGGCTACAAGAGACCCAGTACCTC. Residues: CSARKVRLQETQYL.

The table lists this clonotype with a few counts. The chain employs TRBV19 and TRBJ2-2; D ambiguous. The ends were cut back, 2 bases at V and 4 bases at J, with 8 bases in the middle. This CDR3 region has 14 residues. Germline V gene lookup returns CDR1 LNHDA and CDR2 SQIVND (reference sequence). The CDR3 sequence is CASSIFASTGELFF. Here the CDR3 DNA reads TGTGCCAGTAGTATATTTGCCAGCACCGGGGAGCTGTTTTTT.

V is TRBV10-2 and J is TRBJ1-1; perhaps TRBD1 as D (6 bases). The CDR3 is 15 amino acids. The V end lost 0 bases, the J end lost 0 bases, and 8 bases lay between the germline ends. Germline CDR1 is WSHSY and CDR2 is SAAADI. DNA of the CDR3: TGCGCCAGCAGTGAGTCACAGGGCTTGAACACTGAAGCTTTCTTT. It yields the protein CASSESQGLNTEAFF.

In this sample, this clonotype turned up many times. The chain uses TRBV7-3 and TRBJ1-1, with 7 bases lining up with TRBD1. The junction had 5 bases not matched to a gene; V was cut back by 3 bases and J by 7 bases. CDR3 length equals 13 residues. Germline loops: CDR1 SGHTA, CDR2 FQGTGA. CDR3 amino acids: CASSFSRQGEAFF. CDR3 bases: TGTGCCAGCAGCTTTTCAAGACAGGGTGAAGCTTTCTTT. Using reference TRBV7-3 and TRBJ1-1 for the parts outside the CDR3, the full variable domain is GAGVSQTPSNKVTEKGKYVELRCDPISGHTALYWYRQSLGQGPEFLIYFQGTGAADDSGLPNDRFFAVRPEGSVSTLKIQRTERGDSAVYLCASSFSRQGEAFFGQGTRLTVV.

The chain couples TRBV5-1 to TRBJ2-7, with 10 bases identical to TRBD1. CDR1 and CDR2 (germline): SGHRS, YFSETQ. With V trimmed by 4 bases and J by 3 bases, 25 bases remained unmatched. This CDR3 has 21 residues. CDR3 bases: TGCGCCAGCAGCCCCCACGATCGGGACAGGGGCGCCCAATACTCCTACTACGAGCAGTACTTC. Protein: CASSPHDRDRGAQYSYYEQYF.

This clonotype turned up a few times. The chain employs TRBV13 and TRBJ2-5, with 8 bases fitting TRBD1. V gave up 5 bases and J gave up 3 bases; unmatched junction bases: 8. Germline lookup yields CDR1 PRHDT and CDR2 FYEKMQ (reference sequence). The CDR3 covers 15 residues. The DNA of the CDR3 is TGTGCCAGCAGCCCCGGACAGGGATTTAAAGAGACCCAGTACTTC. It yields the protein CASSPGQGFKETQYF.

This clonotype has just a few counts. This chain uses TRBV29-1 with TRBJ1-1, with TRBD1 matching over 7 bases. This CDR3 spans 10 amino acids. The germline V gene has CDR1 SQVTM and CDR2 ANQGSEA. The V gene end was trimmed by 7 bases and the J gene end by 7 bases; junction bases not matched to a gene: 3. Written as DNA, the CDR3 is TGCAGCGGGTGGGACAGTGAAGCTTTCTTT. Translation: CSGWDSEAFF.

This clonotype occurred many times. The chain couples TRBV2 to TRBJ1-1; D gene unclear. Trimming shortened V by 10 bases and J by 4 bases, and 1 base separated the two germline ends. The CDR3 has 8 residues. CDR1 is SNHLY and CDR2 is FYNNEI in the germline V gene. CDR3 sequence: CATTEAFF. The CDR3 DNA reads as TGTGCCACCACTGAAGCTTTCTTT.

In this sample, this clonotype turned up many times. The chain has TRBV20-1 and TRBJ2-2, with D tentatively TRBD1 or TRBD2 (6 bases each). Per the germline V gene, CDR1 is DFQATT and CDR2 is SNEGSKA (reference sequence). V was clipped by 3 bases and J by 3 bases, with 20 bases between them. CDR3 length: 17 residues. CDR3 in amino acids: CSARPLGKGGYTGELFF. The CDR3 DNA reads as TGCAGTGCTAGGCCCCTTGGGAAGGGGGGCTACACCGGGGAGCTGTTTTTT.

In this sample, this clonotype turned up many times. The chain links TRBV14 to TRBJ2-7; 11 bases fit TRBD2. V shed 4 bases and J 6 bases; nucleotides not matched to a gene: 5. The V gene's germline CDR1 is SGHDN and CDR2 FVKESK. This CDR3 comprises 14 residues. DNA for the CDR3: TGTGCCAGCAGCCGGACTAGCGGGTTCGGCGAGCAGTACTTC. Amino acids: CASSRTSGFGEQYF.

This clonotype has only a few counts. The V gene is TRBV9, the J gene TRBJ1-2, with TRBD1 identical over 7 bases. The CDR3 covers 17 residues. V lost 3 bases, J lost 2 bases, and 13 bases stayed unmatched. Germline-derived CDR1 and CDR2 are SGDLS and YYNGEE. CDR3 loop: CASSDPLDRVQNYGYTF. Here the CDR3 DNA reads TGTGCCAGCAGCGATCCTTTAGACAGGGTACAAAACTATGGCTACACCTTC.

There are many counts of this clonotype. The chain combines TRBV12-3 or TRBV12-4 with TRBJ2-5; D gene uncertain. CDR3 length: 13 amino acids. Trimming left V 4 bases short and J 4 bases short, with 10 bases between. Here the CDR3 reads CASSSQLTETQYF. DNA for the CDR3: TGTGCCAGCAGTTCACAGCTTACAGAGACCCAGTACTTC.

The chain links TRBV7-9 to TRBJ2-1; D is undetermined. From germline, CDR1 is SEHNR and CDR2 FQNEAQ (reference sequence). The CDR3 totals 14 residues. Trimming cost V 2 bases and J 9 bases, with 14 bases left between them. This CDR3 is CASSLKARAGEQFF. The CDR3 nucleotides read TGTGCCAGCAGCTTAAAAGCCCGAGCCGGTGAGCAGTTCTTC.

This clonotype showed up many times. This chain connects TRBV2 to TRBJ1-5; D gene unclear. This CDR3 contains 15 residues. Trimming shortened V by 0 bases and J by 3 bases, and 9 bases separated the two germline ends. CDR1 and CDR2 from the germline V gene are SNHLY and FYNNEI. The CDR3 spells CASSEASQYNQPQHF. In DNA, the CDR3 is TGTGCCAGCAGTGAAGCGAGTCAGTACAATCAGCCCCAGCATTTT.

There are many counts of this clonotype. The chain joins TRBV4-1 to TRBJ2-7, with 12 bases lining up with TRBD1. Germline assignment: CDR1 MGHRA and CDR2 YSYEKL. CDR3 length: 16 residues. V shed 3 bases, J shed 6 bases, and the junction held 9 bases outside the gene matches. The CDR3 region is CASSHPPGQGAREQYF. The CDR3 region has the DNA TGCGCCAGCAGCCACCCACCGGGACAGGGGGCCCGCGAGCAGTACTTC.

V gene TRBV24-1 combines with J gene TRBJ2-5; D perhaps matches TRBD2 (5 bases). CDR3 length equals 16 residues. The V gene lost 3 bases and the J gene lost 2 bases, with 15 bases spanning the gap. Germline assignment: CDR1 KGHDR and CDR2 SFDVKD. In nucleotides, the CDR3 is TGTGCCACCAGTGATCCCACGGGGTCGGAACAAGAGACCCAGTACTTC. Amino acids: CATSDPTGSEQETQYF.

This clonotype was detected only once. This chain joins TRBV24-1 and TRBJ2-1, with TRBD2 matching 8 bases. Unmatched junction bases numbered 7, after V lost 4 bases and J lost 9 bases. Germline CDR1 and CDR2: KGHDR and SFDVKD. The CDR3 runs to 14 residues. The CDR3 here is CATSEAGDLREQFF. DNA of the CDR3: TGTGCCACCAGTGAAGCGGGAGACTTACGTGAGCAGTTCTTC.

This clonotype was seen a handful of times. The chain couples TRBV24-1 to TRBJ1-5; D remains unclear. The V and J ends lost 3 bases and 9 bases respectively, with 11 bases between them. The CDR3 extends over 13 amino acids. From germline, CDR1 is KGHDR and CDR2 SFDVKD. The CDR3, as DNA: TGTGCCACCAGTGATCGAGAGTTCTGGCCCCAGCATTTT. This gives the protein CATSDREFWPQHF.